The present entry profiles one T cell receptor beta chain with its context. The sample is drawn from a study of Ad26.COV2.S vaccination and SARS-CoV-2 variants. Unmatched junction bases numbered 7, after V lost 7 bases and J lost 7 bases. The CDR3 consists of 14 residues. Per germline, CDR1 MNHEY and CDR2 SVGAGI. Treatment here: 19 received Ad26.COV2.S at low or high dose, single or two shots; about five received placebo; per-sample allocation not given. Day 63 following the first vaccine or placebo injection was when the samples were taken. Here immunoSEQ multiplex PCR was the method, and the copy in TCRdb shows in-frame clones only, minus some. The sample includes about 220,000 clones, around nine tenths of them seen just once.

This clonotype was sampled from a person aged 18-65 years who received the Ad26.COV2.S COVID-19 vaccine or a placebo. The sequencing used peripheral blood, collected in a trial of Ad26.COV2.S vaccine versus placebo. The rearrangement uses TRBV6-5 and TRBJ2-1; 10 bases agree with TRBD2. In DNA, the CDR3 is TGTGCCAGCACAGCGGGAGGGCCTCGGAATGAGCAGTTCTTC. This codes for CASTAGGPRNEQFF.